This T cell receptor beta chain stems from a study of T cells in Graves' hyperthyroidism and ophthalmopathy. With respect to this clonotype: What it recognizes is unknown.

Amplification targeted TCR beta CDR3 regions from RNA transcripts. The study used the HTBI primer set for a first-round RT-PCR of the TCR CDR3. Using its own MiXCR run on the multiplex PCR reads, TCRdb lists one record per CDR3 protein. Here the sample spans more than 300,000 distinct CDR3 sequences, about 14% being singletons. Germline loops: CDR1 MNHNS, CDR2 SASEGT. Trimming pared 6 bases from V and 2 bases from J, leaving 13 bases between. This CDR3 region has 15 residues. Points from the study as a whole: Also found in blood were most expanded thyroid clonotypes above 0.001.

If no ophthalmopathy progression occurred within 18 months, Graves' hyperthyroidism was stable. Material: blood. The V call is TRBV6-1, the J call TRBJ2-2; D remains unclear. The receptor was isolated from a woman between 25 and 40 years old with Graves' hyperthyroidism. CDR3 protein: CASSSPDRNTGELFF. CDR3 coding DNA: TGTGCCAGCAGCTCTCCCGACCGAAACACCGGGGAGCTGTTTTTT.